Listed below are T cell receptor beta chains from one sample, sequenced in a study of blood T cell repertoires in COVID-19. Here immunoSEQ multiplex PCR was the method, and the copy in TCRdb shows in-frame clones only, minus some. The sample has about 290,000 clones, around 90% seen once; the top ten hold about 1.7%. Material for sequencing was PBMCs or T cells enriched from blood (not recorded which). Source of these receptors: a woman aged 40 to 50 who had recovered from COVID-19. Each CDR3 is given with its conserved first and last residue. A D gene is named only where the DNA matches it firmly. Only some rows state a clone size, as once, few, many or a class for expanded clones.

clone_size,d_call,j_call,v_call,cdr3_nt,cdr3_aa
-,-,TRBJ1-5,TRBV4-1,TGCGCCAGCAGCCAAGTCGGACTCCTCGGAGCCCAGCATTTT,CASSQVGLLGAQHF
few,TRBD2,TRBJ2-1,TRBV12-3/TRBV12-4,TGTGCCAGCAGTTCCAATAGCGGGGTGGAGCAGTTCTTC,CASSSNSGVEQFF
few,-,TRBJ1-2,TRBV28,TGTGCCAGCAGCTTTAAGGGGGGCTACACCTTC,CASSFKGGYTF
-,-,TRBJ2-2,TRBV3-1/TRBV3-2,TGTGCCAGCAGCCAGGCTGACAGCGGGGAGCTGTTTTTT,CASSQADSGELFF
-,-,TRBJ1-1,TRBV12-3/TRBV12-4,TGTGCCAGCCAAGGGACTCTAGGCACTGAAGCTTTCTTT,CASQGTLGTEAFF
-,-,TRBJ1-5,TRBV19,TGTGCCAGTAGTATAGCAGGGGCTCAGCCCCAGCATTTT,CASSIAGAQPQHF
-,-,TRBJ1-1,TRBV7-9,TGTGCCAGCAGAAAGGACATCACGATGAACACTGAAGCTTTCTTT,CASRKDITMNTEAFF
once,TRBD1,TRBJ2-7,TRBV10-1,TGCGCCAGCAGTGAGGGGGGACAGTCCTACGAGCAGTACTTC,CASSEGGQSYEQYF
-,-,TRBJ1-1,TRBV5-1,TGCGCCAGCAGCTTGGACGCGTTCGACACTGAAGCTTTCTTT,CASSLDAFDTEAFF
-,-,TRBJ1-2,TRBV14,TGTGCCAGCAGCAAGACAGGCCACTATGGCTACACCTTC,CASSKTGHYGYTF
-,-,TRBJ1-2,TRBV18,TGTGCCAGCTCAGCGGGCCAGACGAACTATGGCTACACCTTC,CASSAGQTNYGYTF
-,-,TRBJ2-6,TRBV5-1,TGCGCCAGCAGCTGGGACACTGGGGCCAACGTCCTGACTTTC,CASSWDTGANVLTF
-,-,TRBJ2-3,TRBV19,TGTGCCAGTATAGGGCCTAGGGGGAGAGGTGCAGATACGCAGTATTTT,CASIGPRGRGADTQYF
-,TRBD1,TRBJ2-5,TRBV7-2,TGTGCCAGCAGCTTTGGGACAGGGGAAGAGACCCAGTACTTC,CASSFGTGEETQYF
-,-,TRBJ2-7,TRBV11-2,TGTGCCAGCAGCTTCTCAGGGGTCACCTACGAGCAGTACTTC,CASSFSGVTYEQYF